This is a list of T cell receptor beta chains from one sample in a study of blood T cell repertoires in COVID-19. The assay was immunoSEQ multiplex PCR, and TCRdb's table has in-frame clones only and misses some. This repertoire shows around 50,000 clones, 87% found once; its top ten account for approximately 6.5%. Sample: peripheral blood. These receptors came from a woman aged 55-70 years with COVID-19, enrolled during active disease. CDR3s include the opening cysteine and the closing phenylalanine or tryptophan. The order of the fields is D gene, J gene, clone size, CDR3 length, V gene, CDR3 protein, CDR3 DNA. A D gene is named only where the DNA matches it firmly. Expanded clones get a size class; other rows say once, few or many, or leave the size out.

NA,TRBJ1-2,NA,16,TRBV7-9,CASSPIQGRANYGYTF,TGTGCCAGCAGCCCGATACAGGGTAGAGCTAACTATGGCTACACCTTC
NA,TRBJ2-7,NA,13,TRBV28,CASRSQGHYEQYF,TGTGCCAGCAGAAGCCAGGGGCACTACGAGCAGTACTTT
NA,TRBJ2-1,NA,16,TRBV6-1,CASSERAYGSYNEQFF,TGTGCCAGCAGTGAGAGAGCGTACGGCTCCTACAATGAGCAGTTCTTC
NA,TRBJ2-3,NA,16,TRBV28,CASSLYFWMRADTQYF,TGTGCCAGCAGTTTATACTTTTGGATGAGGGCAGATACGCAGTATTTT
TRBD1,TRBJ2-1,NA,13,TRBV29-1,CSVAGQGRDEQFF,TGCAGCGTCGCGGGACAGGGGAGGGATGAGCAGTTCTTC
TRBD2,TRBJ2-7,NA,15,TRBV6-4,CASSAGTSGPYEQYF,TGTGCCAGCAGTGCAGGGACTAGCGGACCTTACGAGCAGTACTTC
NA,TRBJ1-3,NA,14,TRBV2,CASSSGPGGNTIYF,TGTGCCAGCAGTTCCGGTCCGGGAGGAAACACCATATATTTT
TRBD1,TRBJ1-4,once,14,TRBV7-9,CASATGATNEKLFF,TGTGCCAGCGCGACAGGGGCAACTAATGAAAAACTGTTTTTT
TRBD2,TRBJ2-5,NA,15,TRBV12-5,CASGTGTSGQETQYF,TGTGCTAGTGGGACCGGGACTAGCGGCCAAGAGACCCAGTACTTC
NA,TRBJ1-1,NA,15,TRBV4-1,CASSRSGDLNTEAFF,TGCGCCAGCAGCCGCAGTGGGGACTTAAACACTGAAGCTTTCTTT
NA,TRBJ1-5,NA,12,TRBV12-3/TRBV12-4,CASSLSPGPQHF,TGTGCCAGCAGTCTGTCTCCGGGGCCCCAGCATTTT
NA,TRBJ1-5,NA,16,TRBV18,CASSPFPRGSNQPQHF,TGTGCCAGCTCACCTTTTCCCCGGGGAAGCAATCAGCCCCAGCATTTT
NA,TRBJ2-1,NA,15,TRBV13,CASSPTGRAGNEQFF,TGTGCCAGCAGCCCGACGGGCAGGGCAGGCAATGAGCAGTTCTTC
TRBD2,TRBJ2-5,NA,15,TRBV25-1,CASSEWASGGETQYF,TGTGCCAGCAGTGAATGGGCTAGCGGGGGAGAGACCCAGTACTTC
TRBD1,TRBJ2-1,NA,14,TRBV10-1,CASSGTGAYNEQFF,TGCGCCAGCTCCGGGACAGGGGCCTACAATGAGCAGTTCTTC
TRBD1,TRBJ2-7,NA,14,TRBV29-1,CSVEGDRVTYEQYF,TGCAGCGTTGAGGGGGACAGGGTGACCTACGAGCAGTACTTC
NA,TRBJ2-5,NA,14,TRBV30,CAWSVRGAQETQYF,TGTGCCTGGAGTGTACGGGGAGCTCAAGAGACCCAGTACTTC
NA,TRBJ1-4,NA,18,TRBV25-1,CASSDPRDARRGSEKLFF,TGTGCCAGCAGTGACCCCCGAGACGCTCGTAGGGGATCTGAAAAACTGTTTTTT
NA,TRBJ2-2,NA,15,TRBV5-1,CASSLVTGNTGELFF,TGCGCCAGCAGCTTGGTTACGGGGAACACCGGGGAGCTGTTTTTT
NA,TRBJ1-4,NA,16,TRBV18,CASSPTQEATNEKLFF,TGTGCCAGCTCACCAACCCAGGAAGCAACTAATGAAAAACTGTTTTTT
NA,TRBJ1-1,NA,14,TRBV7-2,CASSLTSGGTEAFF,TGTGCCAGCAGCTTAACGAGCGGCGGCACTGAAGCTTTCTTT
NA,TRBJ1-1,NA,15,TRBV19,CASSGYGTPRTEAFF,TGTGCCAGTAGTGGCTACGGGACACCCCGCACTGAAGCTTTCTTT
NA,TRBJ2-5,NA,14,TRBV3-1/TRBV3-2,CASSPRIQAETQYF,TGTGCCAGCAGCCCTAGAATACAAGCAGAGACCCAGTACTTC
NA,TRBJ1-2,once,13,TRBV28,CASSFSVNYGYTF,TGTGCCAGCAGTTTCTCAGTTAACTATGGCTACACCTTC
TRBD1,TRBJ2-1,NA,12,TRBV12-3/TRBV12-4,CASRGTGVEQFF,TGTGCCAGCAGGGGGACAGGGGTCGAGCAGTTCTTC
NA,TRBJ2-7,NA,13,TRBV7-8,CASSPQRGGEQYF,TGTGCCAGCAGCCCTCAACGGGGTGGTGAGCAGTACTTC
TRBD2,TRBJ2-3,NA,15,TRBV18,CASSPLGLEADTQYF,TGTGCCAGCTCACCACTGGGACTAGAGGCCGATACGCAGTATTTT
NA,TRBJ1-2,NA,14,TRBV28,CASSLRSGGSGYTF,TGTGCCAGCAGTTTACGGTCAGGAGGAAGTGGCTACACCTTC
TRBD2,TRBJ2-7,NA,15,TRBV7-2,CASSLKLAGAHEQYF,TGTGCCAGCAGCCTTAAACTAGCGGGAGCCCACGAGCAGTACTTC
TRBD2,TRBJ2-1,NA,19,TRBV27,CASTQKGLAGPLSYNEQFF,TGTGCCAGCACCCAAAAAGGACTAGCGGGGCCATTATCCTACAATGAGCAGTTCTTC
TRBD2,TRBJ2-5,NA,14,TRBV10-3,CAIKQAGERETQYF,TGTGCCATCAAACAAGCGGGAGAGAGAGAGACCCAGTACTTC
NA,TRBJ1-1,NA,15,TRBV7-9,CASSLDRASNTEAFF,TGTGCCAGCAGCTTAGACAGGGCATCAAACACTGAAGCTTTCTTT
TRBD2,TRBJ2-6,NA,17,TRBV4-2,CASSRSAGAAGANVLTF,TGTGCCAGCAGCCGATCCGCGGGAGCGGCTGGGGCCAACGTCCTGACTTTC